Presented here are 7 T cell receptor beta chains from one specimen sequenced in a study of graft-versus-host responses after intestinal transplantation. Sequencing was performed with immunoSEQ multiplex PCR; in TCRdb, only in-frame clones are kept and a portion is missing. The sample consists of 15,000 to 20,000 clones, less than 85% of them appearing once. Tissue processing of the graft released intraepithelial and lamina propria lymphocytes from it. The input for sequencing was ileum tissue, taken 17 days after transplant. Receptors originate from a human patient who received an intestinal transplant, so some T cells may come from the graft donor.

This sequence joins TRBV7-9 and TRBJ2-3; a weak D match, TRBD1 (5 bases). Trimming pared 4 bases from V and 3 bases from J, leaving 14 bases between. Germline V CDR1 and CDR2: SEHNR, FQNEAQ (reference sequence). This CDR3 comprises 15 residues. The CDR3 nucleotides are TGTGCCAGCAGCTCAGGGTATGTCCGGACAGATACGCAGTATTTT. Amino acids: CASSSGYVRTDTQYF.

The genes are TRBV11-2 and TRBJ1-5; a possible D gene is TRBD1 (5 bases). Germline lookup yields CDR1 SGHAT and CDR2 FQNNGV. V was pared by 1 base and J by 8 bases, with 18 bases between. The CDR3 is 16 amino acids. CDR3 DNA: TGTGCCAGCAGCTTAGGTTTCGCCTTGGGAGGGGAGCCCCAGCATTTT. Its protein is CASSLGFALGGEPQHF.

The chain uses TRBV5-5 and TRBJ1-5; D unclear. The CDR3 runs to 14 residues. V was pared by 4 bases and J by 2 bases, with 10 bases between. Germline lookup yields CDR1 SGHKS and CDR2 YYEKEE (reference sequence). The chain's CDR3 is CASSQDGGNQPQHF. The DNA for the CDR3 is TGTGCCAGCAGCCAGGACGGAGGCAATCAGCCCCAGCATTTT.

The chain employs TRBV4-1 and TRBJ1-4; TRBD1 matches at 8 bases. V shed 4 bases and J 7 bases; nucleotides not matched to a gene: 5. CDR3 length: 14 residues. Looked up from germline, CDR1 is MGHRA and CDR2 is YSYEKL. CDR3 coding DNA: TGCGCCAGCAGCCCGGACAGGGACCCTGAAAAACTGTTTTTT. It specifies CASSPDRDPEKLFF.

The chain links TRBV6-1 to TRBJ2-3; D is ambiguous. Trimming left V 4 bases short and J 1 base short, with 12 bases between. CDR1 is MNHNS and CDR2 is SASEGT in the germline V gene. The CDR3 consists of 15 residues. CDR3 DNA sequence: TGTGCCAGCAGTGTTGCCAGCCCAGGCACAGATACGCAGTATTTT. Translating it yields CASSVASPGTDTQYF.

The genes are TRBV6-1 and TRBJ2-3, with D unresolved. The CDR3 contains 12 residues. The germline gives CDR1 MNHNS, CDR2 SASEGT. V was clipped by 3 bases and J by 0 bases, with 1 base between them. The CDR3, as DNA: TGTGCCAGCAGTGACAGCACAGATACGCAGTATTTT. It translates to CASSDSTDTQYF.

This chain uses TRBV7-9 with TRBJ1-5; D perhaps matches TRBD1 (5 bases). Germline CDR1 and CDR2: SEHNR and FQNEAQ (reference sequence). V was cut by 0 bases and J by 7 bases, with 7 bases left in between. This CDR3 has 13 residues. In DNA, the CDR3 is TGTGCCAGCAGCTTAGCGGGGGGGCAGCCCCAGCATTTT. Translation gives CASSLAGGQPQHF.